The entry that follows covers one TCR beta chain sequence. The data stem from a study of blood T cell repertoires in COVID-19. The wider study: Acute and convalescent COVID-19 samples came from the United States, Italy and Spain. T cells, B-cell-depleted T cells, or PBMCs provided the cDNA or gDNA that served as material.

The CDR3 runs 14 residues. V lost 2 bases, J lost 6 bases, and 13 bases lay in between. Per the germline V gene, CDR1 is SGHTA and CDR2 is FQGNSA. Exposed enrollees had met someone with a PCR-confirmed or clinician-diagnosed COVID-19 case at some point within the 2 weeks before study entry. Produced via immunoSEQ multiplex PCR; TCRdb's table is partial and in-frame only. The sample lists some 300,000 clones, nearly 90% occurring once. The specimen was PBMCs or T cells enriched from blood (not recorded which). This chain links TRBV7-2 with TRBJ1-1; D remains unclear. This clonotype was sampled from a woman aged 45 to 65 who had been exposed to COVID-19. The CDR3 spells CASSLFIVEAEAFF. CDR3 bases: TGTGCCAGCAGCTTATTCATAGTAGAGGCTGAAGCTTTCTTT.